This T cell receptor beta chain is drawn from a study of cytomegalovirus exposure and HLA in healthy donors. Study-level findings and limits: An analysis that was carried out later associated 15,000 to 20,000 TCR beta sequences with HLA alleles at 0.05 false discovery rate.

On this clone itself: As yet, its antigen is unknown.

It was with 60 Vbeta and 13 Jbeta primers that the PCR ran. Produced via immunoSEQ multiplex PCR; TCRdb's table is partial and in-frame only. This sample yields under 150,000 clones, of which approximately 83% are seen a single time; around 2.5% belongs to the top ten. The CDR3 is 14 residues long. CDR1 is SGDLS and CDR2 is YYNGEE in the germline V gene. Trimming removed 3 bases from V and 5 bases from J, with 12 bases in between. V usage is TRBV9 and J usage is TRBJ2-1, with D hard to call. Sequenced sample: PBMCs. The sequence was collected from a male donor in good health and CMV-seronegative. CDR3 protein: CASSDRSLNNEQFF. Here the CDR3 DNA reads TGTGCCAGCAGCGACCGTAGCTTAAACAATGAGCAGTTCTTC. Drawing the rest from reference TRBV9 and TRBJ2-1, the complete variable domain is DSGVTQTPKHLITATGQRVTLRCSPRSGDLSVYWYQQSLDQGLQFLIQYYNGEERAKGNILERFSAQQFPDLHSELNLSSLELGDSALYFCASSDRSLNNEQFFGPGTRLTVL.